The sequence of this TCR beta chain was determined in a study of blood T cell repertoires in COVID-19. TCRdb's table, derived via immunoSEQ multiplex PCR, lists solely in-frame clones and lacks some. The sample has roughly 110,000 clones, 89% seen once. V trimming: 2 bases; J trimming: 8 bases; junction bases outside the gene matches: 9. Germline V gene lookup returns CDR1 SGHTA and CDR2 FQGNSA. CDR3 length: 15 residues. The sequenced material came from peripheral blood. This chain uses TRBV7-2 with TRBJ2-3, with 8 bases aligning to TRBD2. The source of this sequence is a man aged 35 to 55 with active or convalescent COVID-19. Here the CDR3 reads CASSLFGGGQSTQYF. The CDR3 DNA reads TGTGCCAGCAGCTTATTCGGCGGGGGGCAGTCTACGCAGTATTTT.